Below, one TCR beta chain is given with its context. This CDR3 has 15 amino acids. Losses at the gene ends were 5 bases for V and 4 bases for J; bases not matched to a gene: 6. From germline, CDR1 is SQVTM and CDR2 ANQGSEA. The protocol was immunoSEQ multiplex PCR, while the TCRdb copy is restricted to in-frame clones and leaves out a portion. There are around 100,000 clones in the sample; about 89% occur only once, and almost 0.95% lies in the top ten. This sample is part of a study of PD-L1 blockade in urothelial cancer. The gene calls are TRBV29-1 and TRBJ2-5; 14 bases are a match to TRBD2. The clonotype comes from a woman of 80 years or more with urothelial cancer. Source: PBMCs, taken around atezolizumab (anti-PD-L1) treatment. CDR3 DNA sequence: TGCAGCGTTCCTTCGACTAGCGGGAGGGCAGAGACCCAGTACTTC. It is translated as CSVPSTSGRAETQYF.